The 11 T cell receptor beta chains below were found in one sample sequenced in a study of cytomegalovirus exposure and HLA in healthy donors. The PCR was carried out with 60 Vbeta primers and 13 Jbeta primers. Profiling relied on immunoSEQ multiplex PCR, and the TCRdb table lists in-frame clones only, not all of them. The data hold over 75,000 clones, with approximately 88% observed a single time. The sample taken for sequencing was PBMCs. These receptors were taken from a woman aged 50 to 65 in good health and CMV-seronegative.

About this clone: Different DNA sequences within this sample yield the same CDR3. The genes are TRBV29-1 and TRBJ1-1, with 7 bases identical to TRBD1. This CDR3 region has 11 residues. Germline V gene data show CDR1 as SQVTM and CDR2 as ANQGSEA. V trimming: 5 bases; J trimming: 5 bases; junction bases outside the gene matches: 2. The CDR3 sequence: CSVPGGTEAFF. For the CDR3, the DNA is TGCAGCGTTCCAGGGGGGACTGAAGCTTTCTTT.

This clone has a single count. This chain links TRBV2 with TRBJ1-1; TRBD1 might be the D (5 bases). V was pared by 1 base and J by 5 bases, with 14 bases between. Looked up from germline, CDR1 is SNHLY and CDR2 is FYNNEI. CDR3 length: 15 amino acids. The CDR3 sequence is CASSEVRGRNTEAFF. The CDR3 DNA follows: TGTGCCAGCAGTGAAGTTCGGGGGAGGAATACTGAAGCTTTCTTT. The entire variable domain, with the rest obtained from reference TRBV2 and TRBJ1-1, is as follows: EPEVTQTPSHQVTQMGQEVILRCVPISNHLYFYWYRQILGQKVEFLVSFYNNEISEKSEIFDDQFSVERPDGSNFTLKIRSTKLEDSAMYFCASSEVRGRNTEAFFGQGTRLTVV.

In its sample, this clone was seen once. The gene calls are TRBV27 and TRBJ1-2; 8 nucleotides align to TRBD1. CDR1 and CDR2 (germline): MNHEY, SMNVEV (reference sequence). Losses at the gene ends were 1 base for V and 5 bases for J; bases not matched to a gene: 9. CDR3 length: 16 residues. CDR3 in DNA: TGTGCCAGCAGTTTATACGGGACAGGAGACGCTTATGGCTACACCTTC. It codes for CASSLYGTGDAYGYTF.

The V call is TRBV10-3, the J call TRBJ2-5, with a possible D match to TRBD1 (5 bases). Germline CDR1 is ENHRY and CDR2 is SYGVKD. Trimming left V 8 bases short and J 3 bases short, with 16 bases between. The CDR3 length is 14 residues. The CDR3 spells CAISEGAGKETQYF. In DNA form, the CDR3 reads TGTGCCATCTCGGAAGGTGCAGGGAAAGAGACCCAGTACTTC.

The chain combines TRBV2 with TRBJ2-5, with 13 bases that match TRBD2. The J call may be incorrect, as the DNA end agrees better with TRBJ2-7. The CDR3 is 15 residues long. In germline, CDR1 is SNHLY, CDR2 FYNNEI. For the CDR3, the DNA is TGTGCCAGCAGCAGGACTAGCGGGGGTACCTACGAGCAGTACTTC. Its translation is CASSRTSGGTYEQYF.

V is TRBV15 and J is TRBJ1-5; 7 bases line up with TRBD1. Germline loops: CDR1 LNHNV, CDR2 YYDKDF (reference sequence). The junction had 3 bases not matched to a gene; V was cut back by 4 bases and J by 3 bases. The CDR3 is 14 residues long. The CDR3 region has the DNA TGTGCCACCAGCACCGGACAGGACAATCAGCCCCAGCATTTT. Translated: CATSTGQDNQPQHF.

The chain is built from TRBV9 and TRBJ2-7; 10 nucleotides agree with TRBD2. J gave up 6 bases and V 4 bases, and 7 bases lay outside the gene matches. CDR1 is SGDLS and CDR2 is YYNGEE in the germline V gene. This CDR3 has 14 amino acids. CDR3 residues: CASSPSGRRAEQYF. The CDR3, as DNA: TGTGCCAGCAGCCCTAGCGGGAGAAGGGCCGAGCAGTACTTC.

This clone occurred once. J is TRBJ2-1 and V is TRBV7-3, with 8 positions matching TRBD1. The length of the CDR3 is 13 residues. Germline V gene lookup returns CDR1 SGHTA and CDR2 FQGTGA. Trimming cost V 6 bases and J 8 bases; bases outside gene matches: 6. The CDR3 sequence is CASSLQGGDEQFF. CDR3 DNA sequence: TGTGCCAGCAGTCTACAGGGGGGTGATGAGCAGTTCTTC.

The CDR3 is CASSLTSGSIEQYF. For the CDR3, the DNA is TGTGCCAGCAGTTTAACTAGCGGGAGCATTGAGCAGTACTTC. The chain couples TRBV6-5 to TRBJ2-7; 11 bases are a match to TRBD2. V trimming: 4 bases; J trimming: 7 bases; junction bases outside the gene matches: 6. CDR3 length equals 14 residues. Germline CDR1 reads MNHEY; CDR2 reads SVGAGI.

The chain joins TRBV9 to TRBJ2-1; the D gene is possibly TRBD1 (5 bases). The CDR3 is 15 residues long. V was clipped by 4 bases and J by 6 bases, with 17 bases between them. Germline CDR1 SGDLS, CDR2 YYNGEE. The CDR3 region has the DNA TGTGCCAGCAGCCTCGACAGAGGTCCCCGCAATGAGCAGTTCTTC. Encoded protein: CASSLDRGPRNEQFF.

This chain connects TRBV7-8 to TRBJ2-1; the D is unclear. Looked up from germline, CDR1 is SGHVS and CDR2 is FQNEAQ. This CDR3 has 15 residues. Trimming pared 2 bases from V and 2 bases from J, leaving 10 bases between. The CDR3 nucleotides are TGTGCCAGCAGCTTACTAGATTCCACCTACAATGAGCAGTTCTTC. Translating gives CASSLLDSTYNEQFF.